Described below is a single TCR beta chain sequence and its context. The sample holds other DNA sequences that translate to the same CDR3. Measured with immunoSEQ multiplex PCR; TCRdb has only the in-frame clones, and not every one. The sample records about 180,000 clones, 88% being singletons. Enrollees, about 18 to 95 years old, lived in approximately 25 US areas. In assigning cohorts, the study relied on participant-reported clinical history. The sample is drawn from a study of blood T cell repertoires in COVID-19. Study summary: Samples of COVID-19 (acute and convalescent) were obtained from the United States, Italy and Spain. The cDNA or gDNA used as material had been derived from T cells, B-cell-depleted T cells, or PBMCs.

Germline V gene data show CDR1 as KGHSH and CDR2 as LQKENI. CDR3 length: 13 residues. V gave up 3 bases and J gave up 4 bases; unmatched junction bases: 2. This TCR came from a woman under 30 who had recovered from COVID-19. The sequencing sample was made of PBMCs or T cells enriched from blood (not recorded which). The chain is built from TRBV18 and TRBJ1-2, with 7 bases matching TRBD1. This CDR3 is CASSPPGGYGYTF. The CDR3 nucleotides are TGTGCCAGCTCACCCCCAGGGGGCTATGGCTACACCTTC.